This T cell receptor beta chain was sequenced for a study of CD8+CD57+ T cells in acquired aplastic anemia. Findings of the study overall: Patients did not significantly differ from controls in CD8+ Simpson's diversity.

TCR beta VDJ combinations and CDR3 sequences were profiled from genomic DNA. MiXCR was run by TCRdb on the reads, yielding one entry per CDR3 protein. The sample lists about 130,000 distinct CDR3 sequences; around 48% were seen once. This clonotype has a count of ten or more. Antigen: not known. This sequence was found in a human donor in good health, serving as a control. Material: sorted CD4+, CD8+, or CD8+CD57+ T cells (not recorded which) from PBMCs.

The CDR3 loop reads CATSRDRGETQYF. The CDR3 DNA reads as TGTGCCACCAGCCGGGACAGGGGAGAGACCCAGTACTTC. The chain is built from TRBV15 and TRBJ2-5; 10 nucleotides match TRBD1. The trim removed 5 bases at V and 4 bases at J, leaving 1 base unmatched. This CDR3 is 13 amino acids long. Germline-derived CDR1 and CDR2 are LNHNV and YYDKDF (reference sequence).